One and the same sample provided the 26 T cell receptor beta chains below, sequenced in a study of regulatory T cells in long-lasting Graves disease. Documented time point: newly diagnosed GD, antithyroid drugs for less than 3 months. Generation of the TCR library employed RNA extracted from PBMCs. Construction of the TCR beta libraries employed iRepertoire HTBI primers in conjunction with Arm-PCR of CDR3 regions. TCRdb fed the multiplex PCR reads into MiXCR, producing one record per CDR3 protein. The repertoire holds around 500,000 distinct CDR3 sequences, with around 13% as singletons. This sample was shared with a second study, whose subject was T cells in Graves' hyperthyroidism and ophthalmopathy.

Sample: peripheral blood mononuclear cells (PBMCs), taken at new diagnosis, from a patient treated with antithyroid drugs. The receptor set was obtained from a woman aged 25-40 years with Graves disease.

The CDR3 coding sequence is TGTGCCTGTAGAGGAAACTATGGCTACACCTTC. This gives the protein CACRGNYGYTF. V is TRBV30 and J is TRBJ1-2, with D hard to call. The germline CDR1 and CDR2 sequences are GTSNPN and SVGIG (reference sequence). This CDR3 region has 11 residues. V gave up 6 bases and J gave up 2 bases, with 7 bases separating them.

This clonotype appeared many times. This chain joins TRBV6-1 and TRBJ1-2, with 10 bases matching TRBD1. The CDR3 is 14 amino acids. V dropped 3 bases and J dropped 8; count of bases not matched to a gene: 6. Germline CDR1 MNHNS, CDR2 SASEGT. CDR3 sequence reads: CASSEPGTGEGYTF. In nucleotides, the CDR3 is TGTGCCAGCAGTGAGCCTGGGACAGGGGAAGGCTACACCTTC.

The J gene is TRBJ2-7, the V gene TRBV20-1, with D perhaps matching TRBD2 (5 bases). Germline assignment: CDR1 DFQATT and CDR2 SNEGSKA (reference sequence). The CDR3 length is 14 residues. The germline V and J ends were trimmed by 0 bases and 7 bases, with 16 bases remaining between them. CDR3 in DNA: TGCAGTGCTAGAGATGAGGTGGGCCCGGGGGAGCAGTACTTC. Amino acids: CSARDEVGPGEQYF.

Many counts were recorded for this clonotype. This chain links TRBV9 with TRBJ2-5, with 10 bases lining up with TRBD2. TRBJ2-1 explains the end of the DNA better; the J call may be wrong. Germline CDR1 and CDR2: SGDLS and YYNGEE. The CDR3 has 16 residues. The CDR3 region is CASSASGRALHNEQFF. The CDR3 DNA sequence: TGTGCCAGCAGCGCGAGCGGGAGGGCACTCCACAATGAGCAGTTCTTC.

This clonotype was observed a handful of times. The chain is built from TRBV9 and TRBJ2-1; a possible D gene is TRBD2 (6 bases). Germline assignment: CDR1 SGDLS and CDR2 YYNGEE. The ends were cut back, 2 bases at V and 6 bases at J, with 12 bases in the middle. CDR3 length: 14 amino acids. Here the CDR3 reads CASSVEGRANEQFF. CDR3 in DNA: TGTGCCAGCAGCGTGGAGGGAAGGGCCAATGAGCAGTTCTTC.

This clonotype was picked up many times. The V call is TRBV28, the J call TRBJ1-1; D is undetermined. CDR3 length: 17 residues. Per the germline V gene, CDR1 is MDHEN and CDR2 is SYDVKM. V was cut by 5 bases and J by 3 bases, with 22 bases left in between. The CDR3 spells CASSPETPTLRYTEAFF. Here the CDR3 DNA reads TGTGCCAGCAGTCCCGAGACACCGACCCTGAGGTACACTGAAGCTTTCTTT. The full variable domain, its missing parts supplied by reference TRBV28 and TRBJ1-1, is DVKVTQSSRYLVKRTGEKVFLECVQDMDHENMFWYRQDPGLGLRLIYFSYDVKMKEKGDIPEGYSVSREKKERFSLILESASTNQTSMYLCASSPETPTLRYTEAFFGQGTRLTVV.

The genes are TRBV9 and TRBJ2-2; D gene unclear. The CDR3 length is 14 residues. The V and J ends lost 4 bases and 3 bases respectively, with 10 bases between them. In germline, CDR1 is SGDLS, CDR2 YYNGEE. As DNA, the CDR3 is TGTGCCAGCAGCATAGAAGACTACACCGGGGAGCTGTTTTTT. It specifies CASSIEDYTGELFF.

The sample holds many counts of this clonotype. The rearrangement joins TRBV2 to TRBJ1-2; D uncertain. The CDR3 covers 14 residues. V dropped 4 bases and J dropped 8 bases, with 17 bases sitting between them. Per the germline V gene, CDR1 is SNHLY and CDR2 is FYNNEI. CDR3 sequence: CASSVLLLSGGYTF. The CDR3 DNA reads as TGTGCCAGCAGTGTCTTACTACTATCTGGAGGCTACACCTTC.

This clonotype occurred many times. This sequence joins TRBV28 and TRBJ1-1; D ambiguous. The V and J ends lost 3 bases and 0 bases respectively, with 14 bases between them. The CDR3 extends over 16 amino acids. From germline, CDR1 is MDHEN and CDR2 SYDVKM. The CDR3 DNA reads as TGTGCCAGCAGTTTGGTACGAACAGCGTTGAACACTGAAGCTTTCTTT. Translated: CASSLVRTALNTEAFF.

This clonotype was observed at least ten times. The rearrangement links TRBV27 to TRBJ2-5; TRBD2 is a possible D gene (5 bases). V was shortened by 5 bases and J by 7 bases, with 14 bases between the two germline ends. Germline CDR1 and CDR2: MNHEY and SMNVEV (reference sequence). The CDR3 sequence is 13 residues long. CDR3 loop: CASSTVERVTQYF. In DNA form, the CDR3 reads TGTGCCAGCAGTACGGTTGAGAGGGTGACCCAGTACTTC.

This clonotype was detected a few times. The V and J genes are TRBV7-9 and TRBJ2-1, with 8 nucleotides matching TRBD2. Germline assignment: CDR1 SEHNR and CDR2 FQNEAQ (reference sequence). The V gene end was trimmed by 5 bases and the J gene end by 2 bases; junction bases not matched to a gene: 8. This CDR3 region has 16 residues. The CDR3 DNA follows: TGTGCCAGCAGCCCGATAGCGGGGCACACCTACAATGAGCAGTTCTTC. It translates to CASSPIAGHTYNEQFF. Based on the CDR3 plus reference TRBV7-9 and TRBJ2-1, the full variable domain is DTGVSQNPRHKITKRGQNVTFRCDPISEHNRLYWYRQTLGQGPEFLTYFQNEAQLEKSRLLSDRFSAERPKGSFSTLEIQRTEQGDSAMYLCASSPIAGHTYNEQFFGPGTRLTVL.

The sample holds many counts of this clonotype. The chain links TRBV27 to TRBJ1-2; no firm D call. This CDR3 is built from 15 residues. Trimming took 8 bases from V and 3 from J, leaving 19 bases between them. Germline-derived CDR1 and CDR2 are MNHEY and SMNVEV (reference sequence). CDR3 bases: TGTGCCAGCTGCCCCTCGGGCAGACTCTACTATGGCTACACCTTC. The encoded protein is CASCPSGRLYYGYTF.

Many counts were recorded for this clonotype. This chain joins TRBV20-1 and TRBJ2-7; 7 positions agree with TRBD1. The CDR3 is made up of 13 amino acids. Germline trimming cut 3 bases from V and 4 bases from J; bases unmatched to any gene: 6. Germline V gives CDR1 DFQATT, CDR2 SNEGSKA (reference sequence). CDR3 sequence: CSARRQGRYEQYF. For the CDR3, the DNA is TGCAGTGCTAGGCGACAGGGAAGGTACGAGCAGTACTTC.

The chain joins TRBV3-1 to TRBJ1-2, with D uncertain. The CDR3 extends over 15 amino acids. V gave up 4 bases and J gave up 2 bases, with 14 bases separating them. The germline V gene has CDR1 LGHDT and CDR2 YNNKEL (reference sequence). CDR3 nucleotide sequence: TGTGCCAGCAGCCGTCGGACGAATCTAAACTATGGCTACACCTTC. This sequence encodes CASSRRTNLNYGYTF.

In this sample, this clonotype turned up a few times. J is TRBJ2-5 and V is TRBV4-1; D may be TRBD2 (6 bases). Germline CDR1 reads MGHRA; CDR2 reads YSYEKL. V was trimmed by 0 bases and J by 4 bases, leaving 18 bases between them. The length of the CDR3 is 17 residues. CDR3 nucleotide sequence: TGCGCCAGCAGCCAAGATCTTACGGTGGAGGGGCGAGAGACCCAGTACTTC. Amino acid sequence: CASSQDLTVEGRETQYF.

The chain joins TRBV2 to TRBJ2-3; D might be TRBD1 or TRBD2, each matching 5 bases. CDR3 length equals 16 residues. V was cut by 4 bases and J by 1 base, with 15 bases left in between. Germline V lookup: CDR1 SNHLY, CDR2 FYNNEI. CDR3 sequence reads: CASSGTLGRRTDTQYF. In DNA, the CDR3 is TGTGCCAGCAGTGGAACGCTGGGACGGCGCACAGATACGCAGTATTTT.

This clonotype was counted ten times or more. The chain combines TRBV12-3 or TRBV12-4 with TRBJ2-7, with 14 bases matching TRBD2. This CDR3 spans 19 amino acids. V lost 7 bases to trimming and J lost 0 bases; unmatched junction nucleotides: 14. DNA for the CDR3: TGTGCCAGCACCAATGTCCGCGGACTAGCGGGAGGATTCTCCTACGAGCAGTACTTC. This translates into CASTNVRGLAGGFSYEQYF.

This clonotype was detected ten times or more. The V call is TRBV28, the J call TRBJ1-5, with D hard to call. Trimming took off 3 bases at V and 3 bases at J, with 9 bases between the two ends. Germline loops: CDR1 MDHEN, CDR2 SYDVKM. The CDR3 is 14 residues long. CDR3 residues: CASSFGGSNQPQHF. The CDR3 DNA is TGTGCCAGCAGTTTCGGAGGGTCCAATCAGCCCCAGCATTTT.

Many counts were recorded for this clonotype. This chain joins TRBV20-1 and TRBJ1-1; D is uncertain. This CDR3 has 13 residues. Trimming removed 6 bases at V and 0 bases at J, with 11 bases between. Germline V lookup: CDR1 DFQATT, CDR2 SNEGSKA (reference sequence). The CDR3 sequence: CSALENMNTEAFF. In nucleotides, the CDR3 is TGCAGTGCCTTGGAGAACATGAACACTGAAGCTTTCTTT.

This clonotype appeared many times. V and J are TRBV28 and TRBJ2-1; D uncertain. This CDR3 has 12 residues. Trimming took 1 base from V and 9 from J, leaving 7 bases between them. The germline gives CDR1 MDHEN, CDR2 SYDVKM. CDR3 sequence (DNA): TGTGCCAGCAGTTTATCAGTTGCTGAGCAGTTCTTC. Translating it yields CASSLSVAEQFF.

The chain recombines TRBV11-2 with TRBJ2-2; tentative D call: TRBD1 (5 bases). This CDR3 has 14 amino acids. Trimming left V 3 bases short and J 4 bases short, with 9 bases between. Germline CDR1 and CDR2: SGHAT and FQNNGV. The CDR3 nucleotides are TGTGCCAGCAGCTTGGGGCGATCCACCGGGGAGCTGTTTTTT. This encodes CASSLGRSTGELFF.

This clonotype was seen a handful of times. A much more abundant neighbour one base away suggests this may be a read error. No conserved phenylalanine or tryptophan is present at the end of the CDR3, so a read error is the likely explanation. The chain recombines TRBV20-1 with TRBJ1-4; 7 bases fit TRBD1. This CDR3 contains 14 residues. J gave up 5 bases and V 3 bases, and 6 bases lay outside the gene matches. Germline CDR1 reads DFQATT; CDR2 reads SNEGSKA (reference sequence). The chain's CDR3 is CSASKTGENEKLFL. For the CDR3, the DNA is TGCAGTGCTAGTAAAACAGGGGAGAATGAAAAACTGTTTTTG.

This clonotype occurred a few times. This could be a read error, since a much larger clone is one nucleotide away. The J gene is TRBJ1-2, the V gene TRBV28; D not resolved. Germline CDR1 and CDR2: MDHEN and SYDVKM. The CDR3 loop spans 13 amino acids. CDR3 region: CASRRASYYGHTF. The CDR3 nucleotides read TGTGCCAGCAGAAGGGCCTCATACTATGGCCACACCTTC.

This clonotype was seen only a few times. The chain recombines TRBV19 with TRBJ2-7; 7 positions agree with TRBD1. Trimming cost V 5 bases and J 4 bases; bases outside gene matches: 5. The germline gives CDR1 LNHDA, CDR2 SQIVND (reference sequence). This CDR3 spans 13 amino acids. The CDR3 nucleotides are TGTGCCAGTAGTCGGGGACAGTTGTACGAGCAGTACTTC. Translation gives CASSRGQLYEQYF.

This clonotype was seen a few times. V gene TRBV5-1 combines with J gene TRBJ1-4; a possible D gene is TRBD1 (5 bases). Trimming cost V 5 bases and J 4 bases, with 18 bases left between them. The length of the CDR3 is 16 residues. The germline V gene encodes CDR1 SGHRS and CDR2 YFSETQ. CDR3 region: CASRGTNAWGNEKLFF. The CDR3 nucleotides read TGCGCCAGCAGGGGGACCAACGCCTGGGGTAATGAAAAACTGTTTTTT.

The table lists this clonotype with many counts. This chain connects TRBV2 to TRBJ2-7, with no clear D. This CDR3 has 16 amino acids. Per germline, CDR1 SNHLY and CDR2 FYNNEI. Trimming stripped 2 bases from V and 2 bases from J, with 16 bases between. Written as DNA, the CDR3 is TGTGCCAGCAGTGAATGGGGTGGTCACAACCCCTACGAGCAGTACTTC. This gives the protein CASSEWGGHNPYEQYF.